Each of the 32 T cell receptor beta chains below was sequenced from the same sample in a study of CD8 T cells in acute hepatitis C reinfection. As to time point: naive CD8 control sorted from an acute-time-point sample. Profiling relied on immunoSEQ multiplex PCR, and the TCRdb table lists in-frame clones only, not all of them. This sample has tens of thousands of clones; around 87% occur once, and the top ten carry less than 0.6%. The sample comprised naive CD8+ T cells from PBMCs. The receptors were sampled from a young man with chronic hepatitis C.

V is TRBV15 and J is TRBJ2-7, with 8 nucleotides matching TRBD1. The CDR3 has 13 amino acids. Germline CDR1 reads LNHNV; CDR2 reads YYDKDF (reference sequence). The junction had 8 bases not matched to a gene; V was cut back by 9 bases and J by 4 bases. This CDR3 is CATKTGDRYEQYF. Here the CDR3 DNA reads TGTGCCACGAAGACAGGGGACCGTTACGAGCAGTACTTC.

The chain is built from TRBV29-1 and TRBJ1-4; 10 bases line up with TRBD1. CDR3 length equals 15 residues. Germline lookup yields CDR1 SQVTM and CDR2 ANQGSEA. V lost 0 bases and J lost 5; bases outside the gene matches: 3. The CDR3 region is CSVEDRTGGNEKLFF. The DNA of the CDR3 is TGCAGCGTTGAAGATCGGACAGGGGGGAATGAAAAACTGTTTTTT.

The chain has TRBV5-1 and TRBJ2-1, with a tentative D call TRBD1 (5 bases). The CDR3 covers 12 residues. Germline loops: CDR1 SGHRS, CDR2 YFSETQ. The V and J ends lost 2 bases and 8 bases respectively, with 8 bases between them. The CDR3 region is CASSFLTDEQFF. CDR3 nucleotide sequence: TGCGCCAGCAGCTTCCTGACAGATGAGCAGTTCTTC.

This chain joins TRBV27 and TRBJ2-2; D could derive from TRBD1 or TRBD2 (6 bases each). CDR1 is MNHEY and CDR2 is SMNVEV in the germline V gene (reference sequence). The CDR3 covers 15 residues. The ends were cut back, 6 bases at V and 4 bases at J, with 15 bases in the middle. The CDR3 nucleotides are TGTGCCAGCAGCCCCTTCCGGGGGCGCACCGGGGAGCTGTTTTTT. Its translation is CASSPFRGRTGELFF.

This clone was counted only a few times. The gene calls are TRBV10-3 and TRBJ2-6; the D call may be TRBD1 or TRBD2 (5 bases each). The CDR3 consists of 17 residues. Germline V gives CDR1 ENHRY, CDR2 SYGVKD. V lost 4 bases, J lost 0 bases, and 13 bases lay in between. This CDR3 reads CAISAPGPSSGANVLTF. The CDR3 DNA is TGTGCCATCAGTGCCCCGGGACCGAGCTCTGGGGCCAACGTCCTGACTTTC.

The genes are TRBV19 and TRBJ2-1; TRBD2 might be the D (5 bases). The V gene's germline CDR1 is LNHDA and CDR2 SQIVND (reference sequence). The germline V and J ends were trimmed by 0 bases and 9 bases, with 15 bases remaining between them. The CDR3 runs 15 residues. Here the CDR3 DNA reads TGTGCCAGTAGTATAGATTCGCATGAGGGTTGTGAGCAGTTCTTC. Protein sequence: CASSIDSHEGCEQFF. Together with reference TRBV19 and TRBJ2-1, the CDR3 gives the full variable domain: DGGITQSPKYLFRKEGQNVTLSCEQNLNHDAMYWYRQDPGQGLRLIYYSQIVNDFQKGDIAEGYSVSREKKESFPLTVTSAQKNPTAFYLCASSIDSHEGCEQFFGPGTRLTVL.

The J gene is TRBJ2-1, the V gene TRBV7-9; no clear D. V shed 1 base and J shed 0 bases, with 13 bases lying between them. This CDR3 has 17 amino acids. Germline V gene lookup returns CDR1 SEHNR and CDR2 FQNEAQ (reference sequence). The CDR3 region is CASSLDSVLLSYNEQFF. CDR3 DNA: TGTGCCAGCAGCTTAGACTCGGTACTCCTCTCCTACAATGAGCAGTTCTTC.

The gene calls are TRBV6-5 and TRBJ2-7; D unclear. Germline values: CDR1 MNHEY, CDR2 SVGAGI. There are 16 residues in the CDR3. Trimming stripped 2 bases from V and 4 bases from J, with 18 bases between. The CDR3 region is CASSYLLGLPQYEQYF. CDR3 DNA: TGTGCCAGCAGTTACCTCCTTGGGCTTCCCCAATACGAGCAGTACTTC.

The chain has TRBV7-9 and TRBJ2-5; either TRBD1 or TRBD2 may supply D (5 bases each). This CDR3 comprises 13 residues. Germline V gives CDR1 SEHNR, CDR2 FQNEAQ (reference sequence). Trimming took 1 base from V and 5 from J, leaving 8 bases between them. CDR3 sequence (DNA): TGTGCCAGCAGCTTAGAGGGGAGTGAGACCCAGTACTTC. Protein: CASSLEGSETQYF.

The V and J genes are TRBV7-9 and TRBJ2-1, with D perhaps matching TRBD2 (5 bases). V lost 6 bases and J 5 bases, leaving 14 bases between the germline ends. Per the germline V gene, CDR1 is SEHNR and CDR2 is FQNEAQ (reference sequence). CDR3 length equals 14 residues. CDR3 in DNA: TGTGCCAGCAGATATCATATTAGCGACAATGAGCAGTTCTTC. Protein product: CASRYHISDNEQFF.

This clone occurred a few times. The chain carries TRBV4-3 and TRBJ1-4; no clear D gene. This CDR3 is 15 amino acids long. Per the germline V gene, CDR1 is LGHNA and CDR2 is YSLEER. Trimming took 1 base from V and 2 from J, leaving 8 bases between them. The CDR3 DNA is TGCGCCAGCAGCCAAGGTGCCGGGACTAATGAAAAACTGTTTTTT. The encoded protein is CASSQGAGTNEKLFF.

This chain connects TRBV9 to TRBJ1-1; D possibly corresponds to TRBD1 (5 bases). CDR1 and CDR2 from the germline V gene are SGDLS and YYNGEE. CDR3 size: 15 residues. V was clipped by 4 bases and J by 1 base, with 14 bases between them. For the CDR3, the DNA is TGTGCCAGCAGCCCCCATGGGGCACAGAACACTGAAGCTTTCTTT. Residues: CASSPHGAQNTEAFF.

V usage is TRBV13 and J usage is TRBJ1-2; unclear D gene. The length of the CDR3 is 12 residues. Germline loops: CDR1 PRHDT, CDR2 FYEKMQ (reference sequence). Trimming removed 5 bases from V and 7 bases from J, with 11 bases in between. CDR3 in amino acids: CASSDLEVGYTF. The CDR3, as DNA: TGTGCCAGCAGCGATCTAGAGGTTGGCTACACCTTC.

This clone was seen only once. The gene calls are TRBV27 and TRBJ2-7, with D perhaps given as TRBD1 or TRBD2 (5 bases each). The CDR3 runs 14 residues. CDR1 is MNHEY and CDR2 is SMNVEV in the germline V gene (reference sequence). V was pared by 1 base and J by 4 bases, with 11 bases between. As DNA, the CDR3 is TGTGCCAGCAGTTTATTCGGGGACGGTTACGAGCAGTACTTC. This codes for CASSLFGDGYEQYF.

CDR3: CASSRGTNTEAFF. DNA of the CDR3: TGTGCCAGTAGCAGGGGGACGAACACTGAAGCTTTCTTT. The genes are TRBV19 and TRBJ1-1; 7 bases fit TRBD1. V was clipped by 6 bases and J by 1 base; unmatched bases: 2. CDR3 size: 13 residues. CDR1 is LNHDA, CDR2 SQIVND, per germline (reference sequence).

The rearrangement links TRBV4-3 to TRBJ1-1; D is ambiguous. CDR1 and CDR2 (germline): LGHNA, YSLEER. Trimming left V 1 base short and J 8 bases short, with 11 bases between. The CDR3 is 13 residues long. CDR3 nucleotide sequence: TGCGCCAGCAGCCAAGCGATTGGGAGAGAAGCTTTCTTT. Protein product: CASSQAIGREAFF.

This clone was observed a single time. This chain links TRBV7-9 with TRBJ2-7; D is undetermined. The CDR3 runs to 12 residues. Trimming stripped 3 bases from V and 3 bases from J, with 6 bases between. CDR1 is SEHNR and CDR2 is FQNEAQ in the germline V gene (reference sequence). The CDR3 reads CASSFTYYEQYF. The CDR3 bases are TGTGCCAGCAGCTTCACCTACTACGAGCAGTACTTC.

The chain couples TRBV4-3 to TRBJ2-3; 9 bases align to TRBD2. This CDR3 has 16 amino acids. Per the germline V gene, CDR1 is LGHNA and CDR2 is YSLEER. The junction had 8 bases not matched to a gene; V was cut back by 5 bases and J by 2 bases. The CDR3 sequence is CASSGDPGLATDTQYF. The CDR3 bases are TGCGCCAGCAGCGGCGACCCGGGACTAGCCACAGATACGCAGTATTTT.

This clone appeared once. V is TRBV7-8 and J is TRBJ2-7; D might be TRBD1 (6 bases). Germline loops: CDR1 SGHVS, CDR2 FQNEAQ. This CDR3 has 12 amino acids. V was trimmed by 11 bases and J by 3 bases, leaving 14 bases between them. The CDR3, as DNA: TGTGCCGGGACCGGGACATTCTACGAGCAGTACTTC. Protein product: CAGTGTFYEQYF.

The J gene is TRBJ2-2, the V gene TRBV5-4; D call uncertain. V gave up 0 bases and J gave up 4 bases, with 4 bases separating them. The CDR3 contains 13 residues. Germline loops: CDR1 SGHNT, CDR2 YYREEE (reference sequence). For the CDR3, the DNA is TGTGCCAGCAGCTTGGTGAGCACCGGGGAGCTGTTTTTT. As protein: CASSLVSTGELFF.

Only one count was recorded for this clone. This sequence joins TRBV6-6 and TRBJ2-1; no reliable D call. V was cut by 2 bases and J by 6 bases, with 5 bases left in between. The CDR3 totals 12 residues. The germline V gene encodes CDR1 MNHNY and CDR2 SVGAGI (reference sequence). The CDR3 nucleotides read TGTGCCAGCAGTTACGATCGCAATGAGCAGTTCTTC. Amino acids: CASSYDRNEQFF.

The chain uses TRBV5-4 and TRBJ2-1; tentative D call: TRBD2 (5 bases). The V gene's germline CDR1 is SGHNT and CDR2 YYREEE (reference sequence). The CDR3 sequence is 12 residues long. Trimming took 3 bases from V and 7 from J, leaving 8 bases between them. The CDR3 DNA reads TGTGCCAGCAGCTCGCGGAGGAATGAGCAGTTCTTC. Protein: CASSSRRNEQFF.

This clone was found a few times. This sequence joins TRBV6-5 and TRBJ2-7, with unresolved D. The CDR3 covers 15 residues. Germline CDR1 and CDR2: MNHEY and SVGAGI. The ends were cut back, 0 bases at V and 2 bases at J, with 11 bases in the middle. CDR3 DNA sequence: TGTGCCAGCAGTTACTCGGCAGGACGTACCTACGAGCAGTACTTC. Protein sequence: CASSYSAGRTYEQYF.

This clone showed up just a few times. The chain has TRBV6-5 and TRBJ1-2, with D unclear. The CDR3 loop spans 14 amino acids. V shed 3 bases and J shed 4 bases, with 12 bases lying between them. CDR1 and CDR2 (germline): MNHEY, SVGAGI. DNA for the CDR3: TGTGCCAGCAGTTATTCATCCGCCAGCTATGGCTACACCTTC. Its translation is CASSYSSASYGYTF.

The rearrangement joins TRBV9 to TRBJ1-2; D perhaps matches TRBD1 (5 bases). CDR1 and CDR2 (germline): SGDLS, YYNGEE. The CDR3 is 14 residues long. V was clipped by 6 bases and J by 3 bases, with 15 bases between them. The CDR3 coding sequence is TGTGCCAGCACCCCCGGGGGAGGGGACTATGGCTACACCTTC. It codes for CASTPGGGDYGYTF.

V and J are TRBV27 and TRBJ2-1; D not resolved. The CDR3 has 13 residues. Germline CDR1 MNHEY, CDR2 SMNVEV (reference sequence). With 3 bases removed from V and 5 bases from J, the gap between germline ends came to 8 bases. The CDR3 nucleotides read TGTGCCAGCAGTTTTGGTGTACACAATGAGCAGTTCTTC. Translating gives CASSFGVHNEQFF.

The CDR3: CASNPLLAPSNTGELFF. The DNA for the CDR3 is TGTGCCAGCAACCCACTCCTAGCCCCCTCGAACACCGGGGAGCTGTTTTTT. This rearrangement joins TRBV2 to TRBJ2-2; TRBD2 might be the D (5 bases). Trimming removed 7 bases from V and 0 bases from J, with 18 bases in between. The CDR3 consists of 17 residues. Germline CDR1 is SNHLY and CDR2 is FYNNEI.

CDR3 protein: CASSGGGLAAYEQYF. The CDR3 DNA is TGTGCCAGCAGTGGGGGAGGGCTAGCGGCCTACGAGCAGTACTTC. This sequence joins TRBV6-1 and TRBJ2-7; 7 nucleotides line up with TRBD2. The CDR3 runs 15 residues. Trimming took 4 bases from V and 2 from J; bases not matched to a gene: 8. CDR1 MNHNS and CDR2 SASEGT come from the germline V gene.

The chain has TRBV28 and TRBJ1-1, with D possibly TRBD1 on 5 matching bases. Looked up from germline, CDR1 is MDHEN and CDR2 is SYDVKM. The CDR3 spans 15 residues. The germline V and J ends were trimmed by 4 bases and 0 bases, with 12 bases remaining between them. CDR3 sequence: CASSSRWGMNTEAFF. In DNA, the CDR3 is TGTGCCAGCAGTTCCCGGTGGGGGATGAACACTGAAGCTTTCTTT.

The chain employs TRBV6-6 and TRBJ2-1; D unclear. Germline V lookup: CDR1 MNHNY, CDR2 SVGAGI (reference sequence). This CDR3 has 12 residues. V shed 0 bases and J shed 5 bases, with 2 bases lying between them. The CDR3 loop is CASSYSNNEQFF. The CDR3 nucleotides are TGTGCCAGCAGTTACTCTAACAATGAGCAGTTCTTC.

This chain links TRBV13 with TRBJ2-1; 9 bases are shared with TRBD2. J lost 9 bases, V lost 5 bases, and 5 bases had no gene match. The germline CDR1 and CDR2 sequences are PRHDT and FYEKMQ (reference sequence). The CDR3 consists of 13 residues. CDR3 in amino acids: CASSDGTSLEQFF. Written as DNA, the CDR3 is TGTGCCAGCAGCGATGGGACTAGCCTTGAGCAGTTCTTC.

The chain is built from TRBV27 and TRBJ2-1; D may be TRBD1 (5 bases). V shed 3 bases and J shed 6 bases, with 9 bases lying between them. The CDR3 sequence is 13 residues long. Germline CDR1 MNHEY, CDR2 SMNVEV (reference sequence). This CDR3 is CASSFGASNEQFF. In DNA, the CDR3 is TGTGCCAGCAGTTTTGGGGCATCCAATGAGCAGTTCTTC.